This T cell receptor (beta chain) emerged from a study of Ad26.COV2.S vaccination and SARS-CoV-2 variants. Study in general: Recipients of Ad26.COV2.S got it intramuscularly, once or twice 56 days apart.

Sequencing used immunoSEQ multiplex PCR; TCRdb keeps in-frame clones, though not all of them. The sample consists of about 410,000 clones, 75% to 90% of them appearing once. This CDR3 has 15 amino acids. Germline values: CDR1 MNHEY, CDR2 SVGAGI. The V gene lost 0 bases and the J gene lost 9 bases, with 15 bases spanning the gap. Treatment here: over 15 received Ad26.COV2.S at low or high dose, single or two shots; a few received placebo; per-sample allocation not given. Sample collection was performed on day 63 after the first vaccine or placebo injection. Expressing Wuhan-strain SARS-CoV-2 spike, an Ad26 vector served as the vaccine.

V gene TRBV6-5 combines with J gene TRBJ2-1; D tentatively fits TRBD1 or TRBD2 (6 bases each). This specimen consisted of peripheral blood, obtained in a trial of Ad26.COV2.S vaccine versus placebo. This sequence originates from a person between 18 and 60 years old who received the Ad26.COV2.S COVID-19 vaccine or a placebo. This chain's CDR3 is CASSYSTRGRGEQFF. The CDR3 nucleotides are TGTGCCAGCAGTTACTCGACCCGGGGGCGCGGTGAGCAGTTCTTC.